The clone carrying this T cell receptor (beta chain) was seen only once. This CDR3 contains 12 residues. Deletions cut 8 bases from V and 4 bases from J, with 11 bases between. Per germline, CDR1 SNHLY and CDR2 FYNNEI. The record originates from a study of T cell changes during pregnancy in multiple sclerosis. Profiling relied on immunoSEQ multiplex PCR, and the TCRdb table lists in-frame clones only, not all of them. The sample has approximately 40,000 clones, 90% to 97% seen once. This sequence was found in a female donor with multiple sclerosis, enrolled in a pregnancy study. This specimen was peripheral blood, taken in the second trimester of pregnancy. The chain employs TRBV2 and TRBJ1-2; weak D call: TRBD1 (6 bases). CDR3 nucleotide sequence: TGTGCCAGCCGACAGGCCGCCTATGGCTACACCTTC. Translated, it gives CASRQAAYGYTF.